This T cell receptor beta chain was captured in a study of blood T cell repertoires in COVID-19. Across the whole study: Sites in the United States, Italy and Spain provided acute and convalescent COVID-19 samples. Sources were T cells, B-cell-depleted T cells, or PBMCs; the material itself was cDNA or gDNA.

The trim removed 1 base at V and 5 bases at J, leaving 7 bases unmatched. This CDR3 spans 15 amino acids. From germline, CDR1 is SEHNR and CDR2 FQNEAQ (reference sequence). Original methodology: Reference gene primer amplification gave estimated nucleated cell counts. Repertoires were generated with immunoSEQ multiplex PCR, while TCRdb's copy carries only in-frame clones and drops some. The V and J calls and clone size are taken from that table; D and trimming were inferred from the DNA. The sample has about 76,000 clones; around 84% are singletons. The Seattle site enrolled patients during active infection and followed them longitudinally.

Sequencing used peripheral blood. The TCR comes from a man aged 55 to 70 with COVID-19, enrolled during active disease. V and J are TRBV7-9 and TRBJ2-5; TRBD2 agrees at 7 bases. The CDR3 loop is CASSLGTGGTETQYF. For the CDR3, the DNA is TGTGCCAGCAGCTTAGGTACGGGAGGTACGGAGACCCAGTACTTC.